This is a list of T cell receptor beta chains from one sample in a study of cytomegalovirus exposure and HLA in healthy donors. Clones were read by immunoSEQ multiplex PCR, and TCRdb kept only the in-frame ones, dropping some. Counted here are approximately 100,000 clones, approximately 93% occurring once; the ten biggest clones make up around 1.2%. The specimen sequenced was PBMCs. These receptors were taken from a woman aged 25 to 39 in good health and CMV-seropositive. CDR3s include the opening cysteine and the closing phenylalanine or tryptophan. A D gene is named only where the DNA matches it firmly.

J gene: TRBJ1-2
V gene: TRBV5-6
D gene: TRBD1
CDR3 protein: CASSTGDSAYYGYTF

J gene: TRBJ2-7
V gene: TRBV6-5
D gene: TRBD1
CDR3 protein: CASSTGTGYEQYF

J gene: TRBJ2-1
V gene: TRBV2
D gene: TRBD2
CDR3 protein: CASSGTSGAPYNEQFF

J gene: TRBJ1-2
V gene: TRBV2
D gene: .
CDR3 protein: CASSASQAFGYTF

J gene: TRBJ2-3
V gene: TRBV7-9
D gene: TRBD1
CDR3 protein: CASSGGTGESTDTQYF

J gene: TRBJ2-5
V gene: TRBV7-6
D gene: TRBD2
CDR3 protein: CASRASGRGETQYF

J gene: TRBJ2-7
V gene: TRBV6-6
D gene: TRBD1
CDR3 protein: CASSLRQGSFEQYF

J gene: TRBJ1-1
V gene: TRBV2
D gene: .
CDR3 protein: CASAREITEAFF

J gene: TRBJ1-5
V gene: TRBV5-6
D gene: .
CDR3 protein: CASSFGDQPQHF

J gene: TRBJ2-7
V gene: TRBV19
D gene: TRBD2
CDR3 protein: CASSKYSGSANEQYF

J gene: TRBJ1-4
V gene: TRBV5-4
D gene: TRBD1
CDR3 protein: CASSLGPGQGAPNEKLFF

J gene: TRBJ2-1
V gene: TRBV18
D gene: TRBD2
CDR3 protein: CASSPGLAGVQLNEQFF

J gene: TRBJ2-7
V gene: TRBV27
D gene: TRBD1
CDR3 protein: CASSRPGDRRARGVWEQYF

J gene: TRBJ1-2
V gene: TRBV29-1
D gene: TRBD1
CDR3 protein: CSVVQGGRGYTF

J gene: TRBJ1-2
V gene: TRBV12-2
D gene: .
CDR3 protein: CASRFDGPGGDGYTF

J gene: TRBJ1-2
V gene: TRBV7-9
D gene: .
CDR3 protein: CASSPLPRGLNPNYGYTF

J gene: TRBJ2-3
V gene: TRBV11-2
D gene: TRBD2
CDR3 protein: CASSKLAGAPDTQYF

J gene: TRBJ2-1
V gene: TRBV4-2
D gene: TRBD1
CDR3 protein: CASSRRTGTATSGEQFF

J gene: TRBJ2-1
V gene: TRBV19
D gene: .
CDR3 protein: CASNLGGRFDEQFF

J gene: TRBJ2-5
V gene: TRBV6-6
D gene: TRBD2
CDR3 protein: CASCVSGGRMETQYF

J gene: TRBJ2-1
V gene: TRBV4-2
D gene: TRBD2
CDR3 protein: CASSRGLAGSGEQFF

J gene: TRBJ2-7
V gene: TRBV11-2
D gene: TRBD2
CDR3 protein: CASRRPGTRNHEQYF

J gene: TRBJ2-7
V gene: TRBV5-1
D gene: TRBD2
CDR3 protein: CASSLASGGDEQYF

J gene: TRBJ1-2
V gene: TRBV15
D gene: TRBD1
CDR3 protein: CATSRATGTGEF

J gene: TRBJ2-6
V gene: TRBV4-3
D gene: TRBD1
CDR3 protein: CASSQVGQGYSGANVLTF

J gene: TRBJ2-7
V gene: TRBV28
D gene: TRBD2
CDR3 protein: CASSFSSGSAYEQYF